These T cell receptor beta chains were read from a single sample in a study of T cell changes during pregnancy in multiple sclerosis. Repertoires were generated with immunoSEQ multiplex PCR, while TCRdb's copy carries only in-frame clones and drops some. This table holds 83,000 or so clones, over 85% found once. The sequencing here drew on peripheral blood, taken after pregnancy. All receptors derive from a female donor in good health, enrolled as a control in a pregnancy study. CDR3s include the opening cysteine and the closing phenylalanine or tryptophan. Each record gives: J gene, V gene, CDR3 protein.

j_call: TRBJ2-1; v_call: TRBV18; cdr3_aa: CASSPPSGTSEDNPNHEQFF
j_call: TRBJ2-1; v_call: TRBV6-1; cdr3_aa: CASSGTSGSDEQFF
j_call: TRBJ2-7; v_call: TRBV5-1; cdr3_aa: CASSYTGTGSYEQYF
j_call: TRBJ2-7; v_call: TRBV30; cdr3_aa: CAWSPETVEQYF
j_call: TRBJ2-2; v_call: TRBV11-1; cdr3_aa: CASSPLRGVGTGELFF
j_call: TRBJ1-2; v_call: TRBV30; cdr3_aa: CAWNPGQGYGYTF
j_call: TRBJ2-1; v_call: TRBV5-1; cdr3_aa: CASRTGTGAHEQFF
j_call: TRBJ1-5; v_call: TRBV6-1; cdr3_aa: CASSPRGGYQPQHF
j_call: TRBJ2-7; v_call: TRBV6-5; cdr3_aa: CASEGGGRRQYF
j_call: TRBJ1-2; v_call: TRBV6-1; cdr3_aa: CASSEAFRTDPYGYTF
j_call: TRBJ2-1; v_call: TRBV19; cdr3_aa: CASPRGGLAGEGEQFF
j_call: TRBJ2-2; v_call: TRBV7-2; cdr3_aa: CASSFLYGNQGTGELFF
j_call: TRBJ2-1; v_call: TRBV28; cdr3_aa: CASSWGTSGRARNTDEQFF